The 26 T cell receptor beta chains below come from one sample, sequenced in a study of T cell changes during pregnancy in multiple sclerosis. Repertoires were generated with immunoSEQ multiplex PCR, while TCRdb's copy carries only in-frame clones and drops some. This sample has 65,000 to 90,000 clones, with around nine tenths found just once. This specimen consisted of peripheral blood, obtained in the second trimester of pregnancy. The receptors were gathered from a female donor with multiple sclerosis, enrolled in a pregnancy study.

The chain employs TRBV7-3 and TRBJ2-2; 10 nucleotides line up with TRBD2. The CDR3 is 16 residues long. With V trimmed by 6 bases and J by 5 bases, 9 bases remained unmatched. The germline gives CDR1 SGHTA, CDR2 FQGTGA. As DNA, the CDR3 is TGTGCCAGCAGTACCTCTAGCGGGAGTACGACCGGGGAGCTGTTTTTT. Its translation: CASSTSSGSTTGELFF.

For the CDR3, the DNA is TGTGCCAGCAGAGACTCCGGGACAGTAACCTACGAGCAGTACTTC. It specifies CASRDSGTVTYEQYF. This chain connects TRBV6-6 to TRBJ2-7; TRBD1 aligns across 7 bases. V trimming: 6 bases; J trimming: 2 bases; junction bases outside the gene matches: 10. CDR1 and CDR2 (germline): MNHNY, SVGAGI (reference sequence). The CDR3 is 15 residues long.

The chain employs TRBV11-2 and TRBJ1-2; no reliable D call. Trimming removed 2 bases at V and 6 bases at J, with 19 bases between. The CDR3 extends over 16 amino acids. In germline, CDR1 is SGHAT, CDR2 FQNNGV. CDR3 loop: CASSLTPHPVADGYTF. In DNA, the CDR3 is TGTGCCAGCAGCTTAACCCCTCACCCGGTCGCTGATGGCTACACCTTC.

V is TRBV28 and J is TRBJ1-5, with D uncertain. The germline CDR1 and CDR2 sequences are MDHEN and SYDVKM. The CDR3 totals 16 residues. V was clipped by 5 bases and J by 4 bases, with 18 bases between them. The CDR3, as DNA: TGTGCCAGCAGTCCCACGGCCCTGTCGGGGAATCAGCCCCAGCATTTT. Amino acids: CASSPTALSGNQPQHF.

This rearrangement joins TRBV7-6 to TRBJ2-1; possible D gene TRBD2, 6 bases. The germline gives CDR1 SGHVS, CDR2 FNYEAQ. CDR3 size: 16 residues. V dropped 1 base and J dropped 6 bases, with 16 bases sitting between them. In DNA form, the CDR3 reads TGTGCCAGCAGCTTAGACAGGAGGGCAACCGGCAATGAGCAGTTCTTC. Translation gives CASSLDRRATGNEQFF.

Here the CDR3 reads CASSLPPGNSPLHF. The CDR3 DNA reads TGTGCCAGCAGCTTGCCCCCCGGGAATTCACCCCTCCACTTT. The V call is TRBV5-6, the J call TRBJ1-6, with D unresolved. The CDR3 sequence is 14 residues long. Deletions cut 1 base from V and 7 bases from J, with 9 bases between. The germline V gene has CDR1 SGHDT and CDR2 YYEEEE.

As to this clone: The junction shows a germline mismatch at one end, possibly a read error. This chain joins TRBV7-7 and TRBJ2-3; perhaps TRBD1 as D (6 bases). The CDR3 extends over 15 amino acids. From germline, CDR1 is SSHAT and CDR2 FNYEAQ (reference sequence). CDR3 region: CASSLGQHYTDTQYF. In nucleotides, the CDR3 is TGTGCTAGCAGCCTAGGACAGCATTACACAGATACGCAGTATTTT.

V is TRBV10-3 and J is TRBJ2-7, with D perhaps matching TRBD2 (6 bases). Trimming left V 4 bases short and J 4 bases short, with 11 bases between. Germline V gene data show CDR1 as ENHRY and CDR2 as SYGVKD. This CDR3 has 13 residues. CDR3 bases: TGTGCCATCAGTGGGCAGGAGGGGTACGAGCAGTACTTC. As protein: CAISGQEGYEQYF.

The V and J genes are TRBV9 and TRBJ2-5, with 10 bases fitting TRBD2. The trim removed 4 bases at V and 3 bases at J, leaving 12 bases unmatched. Germline-derived CDR1 and CDR2 are SGDLS and YYNGEE. The CDR3 totals 17 residues. The CDR3 here is CASSRTLTGTSEETQYF. In nucleotides, the CDR3 is TGTGCCAGCAGCCGTACTTTAACCGGGACTAGCGAAGAGACCCAGTACTTC. The variable domain in full, with the rest retrieved from reference TRBV9 and TRBJ2-5, is DSGVTQTPKHLITATGQRVTLRCSPRSGDLSVYWYQQSLDQGLQFLIQYYNGEERAKGNILERFSAQQFPDLHSELNLSSLELGDSALYFCASSRTLTGTSEETQYFGPGTRLLVL.

V is TRBV27 and J is TRBJ1-5; 9 bases agree with TRBD1. The CDR3 consists of 14 residues. Germline V CDR1 and CDR2: MNHEY, SMNVEV (reference sequence). Unmatched junction bases numbered 7, after V lost 6 bases and J lost 7 bases. DNA of the CDR3: TGTGCCAGCAGAACAGGGGGCGCGGGGCAGCCCCAGCATTTT. This translates into CASRTGGAGQPQHF.

The chain joins TRBV19 to TRBJ2-1; 9 bases match TRBD1. There are 18 residues in the CDR3. V lost 5 bases, J lost 2 bases, and 13 bases stayed unmatched. In germline, CDR1 is LNHDA, CDR2 SQIVND (reference sequence). The CDR3 DNA is TGTGCCAGTAGTCTCCCAACAGGGGGCGGGAAAACCTACAATGAGCAGTTCTTC. This codes for CASSLPTGGGKTYNEQFF.

The chain employs TRBV19 and TRBJ1-1, with 7 bases aligning to TRBD1. This CDR3 contains 12 residues. V lost 7 bases to trimming and J lost 9 bases; unmatched junction nucleotides: 8. Germline CDR1 is LNHDA and CDR2 is SQIVND (reference sequence). CDR3: CASTQGVIQAFF. CDR3 bases: TGTGCCAGTACCCAGGGGGTCATTCAAGCTTTCTTT.

V usage is TRBV4-2 and J usage is TRBJ2-1; a weak D match, TRBD2 (6 bases). The V end lost 0 bases, the J end lost 10 bases, and 10 bases lay between the germline ends. CDR3 size: 13 residues. Germline V CDR1 and CDR2: LGHNA, YNFKEQ. CDR3 coding DNA: TGTGCCAGCAGCCAAGACTCGGCGGGGGAGCAGTTCTTC. It codes for CASSQDSAGEQFF.

Turning to this clone: Other nucleotide sequences from this sample produce the same CDR3. V usage is TRBV19 and J usage is TRBJ1-1; D remains ambiguous. Germline V gene data show CDR1 as LNHDA and CDR2 as SQIVND (reference sequence). The CDR3 length is 13 residues. Between the trimmed V and J ends, which lost 2 bases and 2 bases, there was a span of 6 bases. The CDR3 reads CASSIPGNTEAFF. Written as DNA, the CDR3 is TGTGCCAGTAGTATACCCGGTAACACTGAAGCTTTCTTT.

The chain is built from TRBV29-1 and TRBJ2-3; TRBD2 agrees at 7 bases. The CDR3 loop spans 15 amino acids. Germline loops: CDR1 SQVTM, CDR2 ANQGSEA. V lost 2 bases and J lost 4; bases outside the gene matches: 9. The CDR3 DNA reads TGCAGCGTTGAAACGGGGGGAGGGCTCGCAGATACGCAGTATTTT. Its translation: CSVETGGGLADTQYF.

CDR3 nucleotide sequence: TGTGCCAGCAGCTTAGGGACGGGGGGCCTCCAAGAGACCCAGTACTTC. Amino acids: CASSLGTGGLQETQYF. The genes are TRBV11-3 and TRBJ2-5; D might be TRBD2 (7 bases). Trimming left V 1 base short and J 1 base short, with 13 bases between. The CDR3 covers 16 residues. Germline V gene data show CDR1 as SGHNT and CDR2 as YENEEA. Together with reference TRBV11-3 and TRBJ2-5, the CDR3 gives the full variable domain: EAGVVQSPRYKIIEKKQPVAFWCNPISGHNTLYWYLQNLGQGPELLIRYENEEAVDDSQLPKDRFSAERLKGVDSTLKIQPAELGDSAVYLCASSLGTGGLQETQYFGPGTRLLVL.

The chain combines TRBV6-5 with TRBJ1-5; a possible D gene is TRBD1 (5 bases). The CDR3 has 14 residues. CDR1 and CDR2 from the germline V gene are MNHEY and SVGAGI. The V end lost 6 bases, the J end lost 1 base, and 10 bases lay between the germline ends. CDR3 amino acids: CASSRRDSNQPQHF. The CDR3 DNA sequence: TGTGCCAGCAGCCGGCGGGACAGCAATCAGCCCCAGCATTTT.

The chain carries TRBV7-9 and TRBJ2-1; 11 bases fit TRBD2. This CDR3 has 15 amino acids. Germline CDR1 and CDR2: SEHNR and FQNEAQ (reference sequence). J was trimmed by 8 bases and V by 5 bases; bases with no gene match: 8. In DNA, the CDR3 is TGTGCCAGCAGCCAACTAGCGGGAGAGGCATATGAGCAGTTCTTC. Its protein product is CASSQLAGEAYEQFF. The variable domain in full, completed from reference TRBV7-9 and TRBJ2-1, reads DTGVSQNPRHKITKRGQNVTFRCDPISEHNRLYWYRQTLGQGPEFLTYFQNEAQLEKSRLLSDRFSAERPKGSFSTLEIQRTEQGDSAMYLCASSQLAGEAYEQFFGPGTRLTVL.

The chain employs TRBV18 and TRBJ1-6; D might be TRBD1 (5 bases). Trimming took off 3 bases at V and 4 bases at J, with 10 bases between the two ends. The CDR3 sequence is 15 residues long. Germline loops: CDR1 KGHSH, CDR2 LQKENI. In DNA, the CDR3 is TGTGCCAGCTCACCTATCGGGGGTTATAATTCACCCCTCCACTTT. It translates to CASSPIGGYNSPLHF.

The chain joins TRBV6-6 to TRBJ1-1; TRBD1 is a possible D gene (6 bases). V shed 2 bases and J shed 1 base, with 8 bases lying between them. The germline V gene has CDR1 MNHNY and CDR2 SVGAGI (reference sequence). The CDR3 totals 14 residues. The CDR3 region is CASSYAQGNTEAFF. CDR3 nucleotides: TGTGCCAGCAGTTACGCACAGGGGAACACTGAAGCTTTCTTT.

The chain employs TRBV7-9 and TRBJ2-5, with 12 bases matching TRBD1. Trimming took 5 bases from V and 5 from J; bases not matched to a gene: 6. This CDR3 comprises 15 residues. CDR1 is SEHNR, CDR2 FQNEAQ, per germline (reference sequence). In DNA, the CDR3 is TGTGCCAGCAGCGGGACAGGGGGCAAGTTGGAGACCCAGTACTTC. This sequence encodes CASSGTGGKLETQYF.

In its sample, this clone was seen once. The chain carries TRBV10-3 and TRBJ2-3, with 8 bases lining up with TRBD2. With 3 bases clipped from V and 0 bases from J, the junction kept 2 bases outside the gene matches. Germline V gene sequence: CDR1 ENHRY, CDR2 SYGVKD. The length of the CDR3 is 15 residues. CDR3 residues: CAISETSGSTDTQYF. The CDR3 nucleotides are TGTGCCATCAGTGAAACTAGCGGAAGCACAGATACGCAGTATTTT.

The rearrangement links TRBV6-5 to TRBJ1-6; D call uncertain. CDR1 and CDR2 from the germline V gene are MNHEY and SVGAGI. V dropped 5 bases and J dropped 10 bases, with 12 bases sitting between them. The CDR3 totals 13 residues. The CDR3 DNA follows: TGTGCCAGCAGTATGAGACGGGAATCACCCCTCCACTTT. Its translation: CASSMRRESPLHF.

This clone was observed once. The gene calls are TRBV7-9 and TRBJ2-5, with TRBD2 identical over 10 bases. The CDR3 has 15 residues. The V segment lost 7 bases and the J segment 5 bases; nucleotides outside the gene matches: 10. Germline V CDR1 and CDR2: SEHNR, FQNEAQ (reference sequence). Written as DNA, the CDR3 is TGTGCCAGCATGATACCGGGACTAGCGCCGGAGACCCAGTACTTC. Amino acids: CASMIPGLAPETQYF.

The chain recombines TRBV28 with TRBJ1-4, with TRBD1 matching over 7 bases. V lost 6 bases to trimming and J lost 10 bases; unmatched junction nucleotides: 8. CDR3 length equals 13 residues. The germline CDR1 and CDR2 sequences are MDHEN and SYDVKM. CDR3 region: CASSTGAAGKLFF. CDR3 bases: TGTGCCAGCAGCACAGGGGCCGCGGGAAAACTGTTTTTT.

This sequence joins TRBV7-7 and TRBJ2-7; the D is unclear. The CDR3 totals 14 residues. Germline CDR1 reads SSHAT; CDR2 reads FNYEAQ (reference sequence). V was clipped by 4 bases and J by 0 bases, with 10 bases between them. In DNA form, the CDR3 reads TGTGCCAGCAGCTCCTCCACTTCCTCCTACGAGCAGTACTTC. This codes for CASSSSTSSYEQYF.